A selection of T cell receptor beta chains follows, all from one sample in a study of blood T cells in healthy people across ages. TCRdb processed the 5' RACE reads anew with MiXCR; each CDR3 protein has one entry. The profile shows 1.5 million to 2 million distinct CDR3 sequences, roughly 30% of them singletons. Material: blood. The receptors here all came from a woman under 40 in good health. Each CDR3 is given with its conserved first and last residue. D genes are given only for firm matches. Size is omitted from some rows. Given values are once, few, many or a class for expanded clones.

j_call: TRBJ1-2
v_call: TRBV3-1
clone_size: few
d_call: TRBD1
cdr3_nt: TGTGCCAGCAGCCGGGACAGTGACATGGATGGCTACACCTTC
cdr3_aa: CASSRDSDMDGYTF

j_call: TRBJ2-7
v_call: TRBV9
clone_size: many
d_call: -
cdr3_nt: TGTGCCAGCAGCGTAGAAGGGGATAGAGGGTACGAGCAGTACTTC
cdr3_aa: CASSVEGDRGYEQYF

j_call: TRBJ1-2
v_call: TRBV7-2
clone_size: few
d_call: -
cdr3_nt: TGTGCCAGCAGCTTAACAGGGACTTGGGGCTACACCTTC
cdr3_aa: CASSLTGTWGYTF

j_call: TRBJ2-1
v_call: TRBV4-3
clone_size: -
d_call: -
cdr3_nt: TGCGCCAGCAGCCAAGAAGCGGCTAACTACAATGAGCAGTTCTTC
cdr3_aa: CASSQEAANYNEQFF

j_call: TRBJ2-3
v_call: TRBV6-7
clone_size: few
d_call: TRBD2
cdr3_nt: TGTGCCAGCAGGGAAAAAGCGGGACGCACAGATACGCAGTATTTT
cdr3_aa: CASREKAGRTDTQYF

j_call: TRBJ2-4
v_call: TRBV7-9
clone_size: -
d_call: TRBD2
cdr3_nt: TGTGTCACCGGAAAGCCGGGACTAGGCATTCAGTACTTC
cdr3_aa: CVTGKPGLGIQYF

j_call: TRBJ1-4
v_call: TRBV5-1
clone_size: few
d_call: TRBD1
cdr3_nt: TGCGCCAGCAGCCCGGGACAGGACGCAACTAATGAAAAACTGTTTTTT
cdr3_aa: CASSPGQDATNEKLFF

j_call: TRBJ1-6
v_call: TRBV28
clone_size: -
d_call: -
cdr3_nt: TGTGCCAGCAGCATCGACAGAAGCTCTTATAATTCACCCCTCCACTTT
cdr3_aa: CASSIDRSSYNSPLHF

j_call: TRBJ2-7
v_call: TRBV11-2
clone_size: -
d_call: -
cdr3_nt: TGTGCCAGCAGCCCCCCATTGGTGGGGGGCGAGCAGTACTTC
cdr3_aa: CASSPPLVGGEQYF

j_call: TRBJ1-1
v_call: TRBV19
clone_size: -
d_call: -
cdr3_nt: TGTGCCAGTAGTATGTGGGACACTGAAGCTTTCTTT
cdr3_aa: CASSMWDTEAFF

j_call: TRBJ2-7
v_call: TRBV11-2
clone_size: -
d_call: TRBD1
cdr3_nt: TGTGCCAGCAGCTTACAGGGGGCCTACAATGAGCAGTACTTC
cdr3_aa: CASSLQGAYNEQYF

j_call: TRBJ2-3
v_call: TRBV7-2
clone_size: few
d_call: -
cdr3_nt: TGTGCCAGCAGCCCCCGACCAAAAAGGGATGAGGGAGATACGCAGTATTTT
cdr3_aa: CASSPRPKRDEGDTQYF

j_call: TRBJ1-2
v_call: TRBV18
clone_size: few
d_call: -
cdr3_nt: TGTGCCAGCTCACCGGGTGAGGGCGGCTTCGGCTATGGCTACACCTTC
cdr3_aa: CASSPGEGGFGYGYTF

j_call: TRBJ2-1
v_call: TRBV5-1
clone_size: -
d_call: -
cdr3_nt: TGCGCCAGCACCATAGTAGGGGGGACCTCCTACAATGGGCAGTTCTTC
cdr3_aa: CASTIVGGTSYNGQFF

j_call: TRBJ2-2
v_call: TRBV29-1
clone_size: few
d_call: TRBD1
cdr3_nt: TGCAGCGTTGAAAGGGACAGGGTATCCGGGGAGCTGTTTTTT
cdr3_aa: CSVERDRVSGELFF

j_call: TRBJ1-5
v_call: TRBV12-3/TRBV12-4
clone_size: -
d_call: -
cdr3_nt: TGTGCCGGCAGTTTTAGCAATCAGCCCCAGCATTTT
cdr3_aa: CAGSFSNQPQHF

j_call: TRBJ2-3
v_call: TRBV12-5
clone_size: few
d_call: -
cdr3_nt: TGTGCTAGTGCCCCGGACAGTAGCACAGATACGCAGTATTTT
cdr3_aa: CASAPDSSTDTQYF

j_call: TRBJ2-4
v_call: TRBV29-1
clone_size: many
d_call: TRBD1
cdr3_nt: TGCAGCGTGGGACAGGGGGGCAAAAACATTCAGTACTTC
cdr3_aa: CSVGQGGKNIQYF

j_call: TRBJ2-6
v_call: TRBV9
clone_size: few
d_call: TRBD1
cdr3_nt: TGTGCCAGCAGCCCTCGAGATCGGACAGGGATCTTCTCTGGGGCCAACGTCCTGACTTTC
cdr3_aa: CASSPRDRTGIFSGANVLTF

j_call: TRBJ2-3
v_call: TRBV10-2
clone_size: -
d_call: -
cdr3_nt: TGCGCCAGCAGTGAGTCGCGGGGATGGGTGGTCACAGATACGCAGTATTTT
cdr3_aa: CASSESRGWVVTDTQYF

j_call: TRBJ1-5
v_call: TRBV4-3
clone_size: -
d_call: -
cdr3_nt: TGCGCCAGCAGCCAAGATTGGTACTCCGATCAGCCCCAGCATTTT
cdr3_aa: CASSQDWYSDQPQHF

j_call: TRBJ1-1
v_call: TRBV10-3
clone_size: -
d_call: TRBD1
cdr3_nt: TGTGCCATCAGTGAGAGTATAGGGGACAGCTTGAACACTGAAGCTTTCTTT
cdr3_aa: CAISESIGDSLNTEAFF

j_call: TRBJ2-3
v_call: TRBV5-5
clone_size: -
d_call: -
cdr3_nt: TGTGCCAGCAGCTCAACCGGGACGGAGACTAGCACAGATACGCAGTATTTT
cdr3_aa: CASSSTGTETSTDTQYF

j_call: TRBJ2-1
v_call: TRBV6-2/TRBV6-3
clone_size: -
d_call: -
cdr3_nt: TGTGCCATCACCCGACGTGCGGGGCGAAATGAGCAGTTCTTC
cdr3_aa: CAITRRAGRNEQFF

j_call: TRBJ2-7
v_call: TRBV4-1
clone_size: many
d_call: TRBD1
cdr3_nt: TGCGCCAGCAGCCGAGAACCGGGACAGGGAGTCTACGAGCAGTACTTC
cdr3_aa: CASSREPGQGVYEQYF

j_call: TRBJ2-3
v_call: TRBV3-1
clone_size: -
d_call: -
cdr3_nt: TGTGCCAGCAGCCAAGCGGGCCTAGGCGGGGATACGCAGTATTTT
cdr3_aa: CASSQAGLGGDTQYF

j_call: TRBJ1-5
v_call: TRBV12-3/TRBV12-4
clone_size: -
d_call: TRBD1
cdr3_nt: TGTGCCAGCAGTTTATGGAACAGGGGTAACAGCAATCAGCCCCAGCATTTT
cdr3_aa: CASSLWNRGNSNQPQHF

j_call: TRBJ2-2
v_call: TRBV29-1
clone_size: -
d_call: TRBD1
cdr3_nt: TGCAGCGTTGTCGGCCAGGGGGTCGCCGGGGAGCTGTTTTTT
cdr3_aa: CSVVGQGVAGELFF

j_call: TRBJ1-2
v_call: TRBV7-3
clone_size: -
d_call: -
cdr3_nt: TGTGCCAGCAGCGCAGAGCCGAGGTCATTGGGAGGCTACACCTTC
cdr3_aa: CASSAEPRSLGGYTF

j_call: TRBJ1-1
v_call: TRBV7-1
clone_size: -
d_call: TRBD1
cdr3_nt: TGTGCCAGCAGCATCACAGGGGGCGAGGCTTTCTTT
cdr3_aa: CASSITGGEAFF

j_call: TRBJ2-7
v_call: TRBV29-1
clone_size: many
d_call: -
cdr3_nt: TGCAGCGTTGGTGGGGAGCAGTACTTC
cdr3_aa: CSVGGEQYF

j_call: TRBJ2-3
v_call: TRBV5-4
clone_size: -
d_call: -
cdr3_nt: TGTGCCAGCAGCTTGTTGGACATTAGCATAGATACGCAGTATTTT
cdr3_aa: CASSLLDISIDTQYF

j_call: TRBJ1-6
v_call: TRBV24-1
clone_size: -
d_call: TRBD1
cdr3_nt: TGTGCCACCAGTGACTCGGGACAGGGGAATTCACCCCTCCACTTT
cdr3_aa: CATSDSGQGNSPLHF

j_call: TRBJ2-6
v_call: TRBV29-1
clone_size: many
d_call: -
cdr3_nt: TGCAGCGTTCGGGAGGGGGCAGGGGCCAACGTCCTGACTTTC
cdr3_aa: CSVREGAGANVLTF

j_call: TRBJ2-5
v_call: TRBV10-2
clone_size: many
d_call: -
cdr3_nt: TGCGCCAGCAGTGATGGGGGGCTTTCTCGGGAGACCCAGTACTTC
cdr3_aa: CASSDGGLSRETQYF

j_call: TRBJ2-7
v_call: TRBV5-5
clone_size: many
d_call: -
cdr3_nt: TGTGCCAGCAGCTTGGGTGGTTTTTCCCAATACGAGCAGTACTTC
cdr3_aa: CASSLGGFSQYEQYF

j_call: TRBJ2-7
v_call: TRBV7-8
clone_size: few
d_call: -
cdr3_nt: TGTGCCAGCACGGGCTCAGCGGGCGCCTACGAGCAGTACTTC
cdr3_aa: CASTGSAGAYEQYF

j_call: TRBJ2-4
v_call: TRBV7-3
clone_size: many
d_call: TRBD2
cdr3_nt: TGTGCCAGCAGCGTAACTAGCGGGGGAGCCAAAAACATTCAGTACTTC
cdr3_aa: CASSVTSGGAKNIQYF

j_call: TRBJ2-3
v_call: TRBV7-2
clone_size: -
d_call: -
cdr3_nt: TGTGCCAGCAGCTTCGGGAACCTTCAAGATACGCAGTATTTT
cdr3_aa: CASSFGNLQDTQYF

j_call: TRBJ2-3
v_call: TRBV6-4
clone_size: -
d_call: TRBD2
cdr3_nt: TGTGCCGGCAGTGACTCAAGCGGGGGGGCCGGAGATACGCAGTATTTT
cdr3_aa: CAGSDSSGGAGDTQYF

j_call: TRBJ2-7
v_call: TRBV3-1
clone_size: few
d_call: TRBD2
cdr3_nt: TGTGCCAGCAGCCGACAGGGACTAGCGGGGACCTACGAGCAGTACTTC
cdr3_aa: CASSRQGLAGTYEQYF

j_call: TRBJ1-1
v_call: TRBV24-1
clone_size: -
d_call: TRBD1
cdr3_nt: TGTGCCGCGCAGGGGGACACTGAAGCTTTCTTT
cdr3_aa: CAAQGDTEAFF